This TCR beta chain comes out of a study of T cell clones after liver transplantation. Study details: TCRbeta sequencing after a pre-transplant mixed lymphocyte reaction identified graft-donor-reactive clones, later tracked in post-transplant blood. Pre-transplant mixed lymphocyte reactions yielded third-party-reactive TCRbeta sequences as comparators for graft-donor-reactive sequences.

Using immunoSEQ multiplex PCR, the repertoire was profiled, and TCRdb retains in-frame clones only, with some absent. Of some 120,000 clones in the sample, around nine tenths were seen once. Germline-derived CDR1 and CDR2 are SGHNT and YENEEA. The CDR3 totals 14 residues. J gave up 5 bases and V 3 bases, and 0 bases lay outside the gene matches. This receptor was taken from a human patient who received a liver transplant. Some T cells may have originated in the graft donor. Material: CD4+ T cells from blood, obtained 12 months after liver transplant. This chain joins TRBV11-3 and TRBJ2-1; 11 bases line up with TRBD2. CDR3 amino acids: CASSLGLADNEQFF. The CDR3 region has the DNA TGTGCCAGCAGCTTGGGACTAGCGGACAATGAGCAGTTCTTC.